This TCR beta chain came from a study of Tregs in tolerant kidney transplant recipients. Libraries were prepared by immunoSEQ multiplex PCR; TCRdb keeps only in-frame clonotypes and omits some of them. The sample includes about 110,000 clones, 90% of them seen just once. Regarding the study as a whole: Tolerant patients' donor-specific Tregs expanded beyond overall Tregs, suggesting antigen-driven growth. Changing PCR primers prevented nucleotide comparison between some patients' samples. This study did not directly address biological reproducibility.

CD4+CD25+CD127- Tregs, CD4+CD25- non-Tregs, CD4 and CD8 cells were sorted. Germline assignment: CDR1 WNHNN and CDR2 SYGVQD (reference sequence). The CDR3 extends over 13 amino acids. Trimming left V 4 bases short and J 4 bases short, with 10 bases between. Concerning this clone itself: Its antigen is not identified.

The sequencing here drew on CD4+ T cells from blood, taken before the transplant. This receptor was obtained from a human donor who received a combined kidney and bone marrow transplant. J is TRBJ2-5 and V is TRBV10-1, with a weak D call TRBD2 (5 bases). Written as DNA, the CDR3 is TGCGCCAGCAGTGCGGGGTCAGCAGAGACCCAGTACTTC. It encodes CASSAGSAETQYF.